The rows below give T cell receptor beta chains drawn from one sample of a study of shared clonotypes between healthy human individuals. The repertoire was sequenced with immunoSEQ multiplex PCR; TCRdb's copy has only in-frame clones and lacks some. The data contain 2.3 million or so clones, over 90% of them singletons. The source material was naive CD4+ T cells from PBMCs. The receptors here all came from a man aged 18 to 29 in good health. Some clones in this sample may be carry-over from other donors' samples. Each CDR3 is given with its conserved first and last residue. D genes are given only for firm matches. The size of a clone is reported for some rows only, either as once, few or many, or as a class for expanded clones.

d_gene	v_gene	abundance	j_gene	CDR3aa	CDR3nt
TRBD2	TRBV6-5	-	TRBJ2-2	CASSLAGVTVRELFF	TGTGCCAGCAGTCTAGCGGGGGTTACCGTCCGGGAGCTGTTTTTT
TRBD2	TRBV7-2	-	TRBJ2-1	CASSPPARESYEQFF	TGTGCCAGCAGCCCCCCCGCGCGGGAGAGTTATGAGCAGTTCTTC
TRBD2	TRBV7-3	-	TRBJ2-2	CASSRTSGNTGELFF	TGTGCCAGCAGCCGGACTAGCGGAAACACCGGGGAGCTGTTTTTT
-	TRBV11-2	-	TRBJ2-2	CASSPLRTGELFF	TGTGCCAGCAGCCCTCTCCGCACCGGGGAGCTGTTTTTT
-	TRBV29-1	-	TRBJ2-7	CSADGLLNEQYF	TGCAGCGCCGACGGACTACTCAACGAGCAGTACTTC
-	TRBV7-8	-	TRBJ2-5	CASRRGGDQETQYF	TGTGCCAGCAGACGTGGTGGAGACCAAGAGACCCAGTACTTC
-	TRBV27	-	TRBJ1-5	CASSLNGRRGGNQPQHF	TGTGCCAGCAGTTTAAACGGACGGCGAGGCGGCAATCAGCCCCAGCATTTT
-	TRBV5-1	-	TRBJ1-1	CASSLAEKNTEAFF	TGCGCCAGCAGCTTGGCCGAAAAGAACACTGAAGCTTTCTTT
-	TRBV4-1	once	TRBJ1-2	CASSQLGGYTF	TGCGCCAGCAGCCAACTCGGAGGCTACACCTTC
-	TRBV5-1	-	TRBJ1-2	CASSPYSDNNGYTF	TGCGCCAGCAGCCCTTATAGCGACAATAATGGCTACACCTTC
-	TRBV19	-	TRBJ1-5	CASSKGKTTPEDQPQHF	TGTGCCAGTAGTAAGGGAAAGACAACCCCAGAAGATCAGCCCCAGCATTTT
-	TRBV28	-	TRBJ1-1	CANSSRTEAFF	TGTGCCAACAGTTCTAGGACTGAAGCTTTCTTT
-	TRBV19	-	TRBJ1-5	CASSIISGGGQPQHF	TGTGCCAGTAGTATAATCAGCGGGGGAGGTCAGCCCCAGCATTTT
-	TRBV15	-	TRBJ1-5	CATSRDLGGYSNQPQHF	TGTGCCACCAGCAGAGATTTGGGGGGATATAGCAATCAGCCCCAGCATTTT
-	TRBV5-1	-	TRBJ2-1	CASSPPMGLSSYNEQFF	TGCGCCAGCAGCCCCCCCATGGGGCTGAGCTCCTACAATGAGCAGTTCTTC
-	TRBV11-2	-	TRBJ2-5	CASSPPSLQETQYF	TGTGCCAGCAGCCCCCCAAGCCTCCAGGAGACCCAGTACTTC
-	TRBV5-1	few	TRBJ1-1	CASSFSADTEAFF	TGCGCCAGCAGCTTCAGCGCGGACACTGAAGCTTTCTTT
-	TRBV5-1	-	TRBJ2-3	CASSAAVSTDTQYF	TGCGCCAGCAGCGCAGCGGTTAGCACAGATACGCAGTATTTT
TRBD1	TRBV28	once	TRBJ2-1	CASSRWDSYNEQFF	TGTGCCAGCAGTCGATGGGACAGCTACAATGAGCAGTTCTTC
TRBD2	TRBV7-2	-	TRBJ2-1	CASSLARGLAGGQGQFF	TGTGCCAGCAGCTTAGCTAGGGGACTAGCGGGAGGACAGGGGCAGTTCTTC
-	TRBV11-2	-	TRBJ2-1	CASSLSVYNEQFF	TGTGCCAGCAGCTTAAGCGTCTACAATGAGCAGTTCTTC
TRBD1	TRBV2	-	TRBJ2-7	CASRLQGIEQYF	TGTGCCAGCAGACTACAGGGGATCGAGCAGTACTTC
-	TRBV2	-	TRBJ1-2	CASSELSGAFGYGYTF	TGTGCCAGCAGTGAACTGTCGGGGGCTTTTGGCTATGGCTACACCTTC
-	TRBV2	-	TRBJ1-1	CASSDRGITEAFF	TGTGCCAGCAGTGATCGGGGAATCACTGAAGCTTTCTTT
-	TRBV5-1	-	TRBJ2-5	CASSPTGARETQYF	TGCGCCAGCAGCCCTACCGGGGCCCGAGAGACCCAGTACTTC
-	TRBV28	once	TRBJ2-7	CASSTARGLDYEQYF	TGTGCCAGCAGTACCGCCCGGGGCTTAGACTACGAGCAGTACTTC
TRBD2	TRBV5-6	-	TRBJ2-5	CASSSGLGLAGVLEETQYF	TGTGCCAGCAGCTCGGGACTGGGACTAGCGGGAGTATTGGAAGAGACCCAGTACTTC
-	TRBV5-5	-	TRBJ1-5	CASSLVDQPQHF	TGTGCCAGCAGCTTGGTGGACCAGCCCCAGCATTTT
TRBD2	TRBV5-1	-	TRBJ2-5	CASSRGGASPKETQYF	TGCGCCAGCAGCCGGGGAGGGGCTTCACCCAAAGAGACCCAGTACTTC
-	TRBV6-5	-	TRBJ1-3	CASSYSRVSGNTIYF	TGTGCCAGCAGTTACTCGAGGGTATCTGGAAACACCATATATTTT
-	TRBV4-1	-	TRBJ2-6	CASSRPGRSSGANVLTF	TGCGCCAGCAGCCGACCGGGACGCTCCTCTGGGGCCAACGTCCTGACTTTC
-	TRBV30	-	TRBJ1-5	CAWSVAVYQPQHF	TGTGCCTGGAGTGTAGCAGTTTATCAGCCCCAGCATTTT
TRBD1	TRBV5-1	-	TRBJ1-1	CASSRQGRGTEAFF	TGCGCCAGCAGCCGACAGGGTAGGGGCACTGAAGCTTTCTTT
-	TRBV7-2	-	TRBJ1-1	CASTNGWAMNTEAFF	TGTGCCAGCACCAATGGATGGGCTATGAACACTGAAGCTTTCTTT
TRBD1	TRBV5-1	-	TRBJ2-2	CASSLRGQANTGELFF	TGCGCCAGCAGCTTGAGGGGACAGGCGAACACCGGGGAGCTGTTTTTT
-	TRBV16	few	TRBJ2-1	CASSQLGRTNEQFF	TGTGCCAGCAGCCAATTGGGCAGGACTAATGAGCAGTTCTTC
TRBD2	TRBV28	-	TRBJ2-5	CASSLSGTAGGGETQYF	TGTGCCAGCAGTTTGTCGGGGACGGCGGGAGGAGGAGAGACCCAGTACTTC
-	TRBV6-5	-	TRBJ2-2	CASRRGPLNTGELFF	TGTGCCAGCAGAAGGGGACCATTGAACACCGGGGAGCTGTTTTTT
TRBD1	TRBV6-1	once	TRBJ1-2	CASSELTGQGPGYTF	TGTGCCAGCAGTGAACTTACGGGACAGGGGCCGGGCTACACCTTC
-	TRBV19	-	TRBJ1-1	CASSIEGLPIRGMNTEAFF	TGTGCCAGTAGTATAGAGGGACTTCCGATTCGGGGCATGAACACTGAAGCTTTCTTT
-	TRBV5-6	once	TRBJ2-3	CASSGTRGRGDTQYF	TGTGCCAGCAGCGGGACGAGGGGCCGTGGAGATACGCAGTATTTT
-	TRBV7-2	-	TRBJ2-2	CASSLGRARELFF	TGTGCCAGCAGCTTAGGTCGGGCCAGGGAGCTGTTTTTT
TRBD2	TRBV11-2	-	TRBJ2-1	CASRDSGVSYNEQFF	TGTGCCAGTAGAGATAGCGGGGTCTCCTACAATGAGCAGTTCTTC
-	TRBV18	-	TRBJ2-7	CASSVSGLPYEQYF	TGTGCCAGCTCAGTGTCAGGGCTTCCCTACGAGCAGTACTTC
-	TRBV5-6	once	TRBJ1-6	CASSLATLEGSPLHF	TGTGCCAGCAGCTTGGCGACCCTCGAGGGTTCACCCCTCCACTTT